These T cell receptor beta chains were read from a single sample in a study of blood T cell repertoires in COVID-19. TCRdb keeps only in-frame clones here, not all; method: immunoSEQ multiplex PCR. The sample lists around 76,000 clones; 75% to 90% were seen once. Sequences were obtained from peripheral blood. These receptor sequences come from a man aged 55 to 70 with acute or convalescent COVID-19. CDR3s include the opening cysteine and the closing phenylalanine or tryptophan. The D gene is left open where the match is weak. The size field is filled for only some rows; it gives once, few, many or a size class.

d_gene	abundance	j_gene	v_gene	CDR3nt	CDR3aa
TRBD1	-	TRBJ1-3	TRBV19	TGTGCCAGCCAGACAGGGGGCAAACGAAACACCATATATTTT	CASQTGGKRNTIYF
-	-	TRBJ1-5	TRBV10-3	TGTGCCATCAAGGAACCAGGTAGCAATCAGCCCCAGCATTTT	CAIKEPGSNQPQHF
TRBD1	-	TRBJ1-5	TRBV11-3	TGTGCCAGCAGCTTAACAGGGGGCAATCAGCCCCAGCATTTT	CASSLTGGNQPQHF
TRBD1	few	TRBJ1-6	TRBV6-5	TGTGCCAGCAGCTGGGGACAGACTCTTAATTCACCCCTCCACTTT	CASSWGQTLNSPLHF
-	-	TRBJ1-2	TRBV12-3/TRBV12-4	TGTGCCAGCAGTTTGACACGAATCTATGGCTACACCTTC	CASSLTRIYGYTF
-	-	TRBJ1-1	TRBV5-1	TGCGCCAGCAGCTTTTACGGGGACACTGAAGCTTTCTTT	CASSFYGDTEAFF
TRBD1	-	TRBJ1-1	TRBV9	TGTGCCAGCAGCGTAGGTGGGACAGGGGGCACTGAAGCTTTCTTT	CASSVGGTGGTEAFF
TRBD1	-	TRBJ1-4	TRBV11-2	TGTGCCAGCAGCCTGAGACAGGGGGTTAATGAAAAACTGTTTTTT	CASSLRQGVNEKLFF
-	-	TRBJ2-3	TRBV5-6	TGTGCCAGCAGCTCAGGTGATACGCAGTATTTT	CASSSGDTQYF
TRBD1	-	TRBJ1-4	TRBV5-6	TGTGCCAGCAGCTTGCGACAGGGGGGCGAAAAACTGTTTTTT	CASSLRQGGEKLFF
TRBD1	-	TRBJ1-2	TRBV19	TGTGCCAGTAGTACGACAGGGTATTATGGCTACACCTTC	CASSTTGYYGYTF
-	-	TRBJ2-5	TRBV20-1	TGCAGTGCTAGTTCCCCGCCCCCTAAAGAGACCCAGTACTTC	CSASSPPPKETQYF
-	once	TRBJ1-5	TRBV30	TGTGCCTGGAGTAAAAGACAGACGAATCAGCCCCAGCATTTT	CAWSKRQTNQPQHF
-	once	TRBJ1-1	TRBV5-1	TGCGCCAGCAGCTTGGGGGCAGAACTCAAGAACACTGAAGCTTTCTTT	CASSLGAELKNTEAFF
TRBD1	-	TRBJ1-5	TRBV19	TGTGCCAGTAGTACCCCTTTAGGACAGGGGCCTCAGCCCCAGCATTTT	CASSTPLGQGPQPQHF
TRBD2	-	TRBJ2-7	TRBV14	TGTGCCAGCAGCATAGGACTAGTTTCCGAGCAGTACTTC	CASSIGLVSEQYF